This TCR beta chain came from a study of blood T cells in healthy people across ages. Together with a sample-barcoded 5' primer, a J-beta primer mix was included in a second PCR lasting roughly 7 to 11 cycles. Through a template-switch adaptor with 12 random nucleotides, each cDNA molecule received a tag. TCRdb used MiXCR to reprocess the 5' RACE reads, holding one entry per CDR3 protein. The sample yields around 1,600,000 distinct CDR3 sequences, roughly 43% seen once. With respect to this clonotype: Antigen specificity is unknown.

Overall study findings and caveats: The study found TCR beta diversity correlated strongly with naive T cell percentage. Significant beta diversity loss was already apparent by age about 42, declining roughly linearly. Because sorting was not performed, PBMCs prevented conclusive naive versus antigen-experienced comparison.

The CDR3 totals 14 residues. Germline CDR1 SGHTA, CDR2 FQGNSA. V was clipped by 5 bases and J by 6 bases, with 14 bases between them. The clonotype comes from a woman under 30 in good health. The V call is TRBV7-2, the J call TRBJ2-4; D remains ambiguous. The material sequenced was blood. The chain's CDR3 is CASSLGPQANIQYF. The CDR3 DNA follows: TGTGCCAGCAGCCTGGGTCCCCAGGCAAACATTCAGTACTTC.